Below are 26 T cell receptor beta chains sequenced from a single sample in a study of CD8 T cells in Susac syndrome. Random hexamers were used to reverse transcribe the RNA input (roughly 0.5 to 1 ug). Using its own MiXCR run on the immunoSEQ multiplex PCR reads, TCRdb lists one record per CDR3 protein. The repertoire holds some 160,000 distinct CDR3 sequences, with 95% as singletons. The sample taken for sequencing was CD4+ T cells from PBMCs. Receptor source: a human donor with Susac syndrome.

The J gene is TRBJ2-5, the V gene TRBV21-1. TRBV21-1 is labeled a pseudogene. The CDR3 length is 12 residues. The CDR3 DNA is TGTGCCAGCACCAAAGAGAGGAGGACCCAGTACTTC. Encoded protein: CASTKERRTQYF.

The chain joins TRBV25-1 to TRBJ1-2; D remains unclear. The V end was cut by 3 bases, the J end by 7 bases, with 9 bases between. The CDR3 spans 12 residues. Germline-derived CDR1 and CDR2 are MGHDK and SYGVNS. The CDR3 DNA sequence: TGTGCCAGCAGTGAGGGCCCCACTGGCTACACCTTC. It encodes CASSEGPTGYTF.

V is TRBV6-2 or TRBV6-3 and J is TRBJ1-5, with D maybe TRBD1 (6 bases). V was cut by 4 bases and J by 3 bases, with 16 bases left in between. Per germline, CDR1 MNHEY and CDR2 SVGEGT. There are 16 residues in the CDR3. The CDR3 nucleotides are TGTGCCAGCAGTTCCGACCTACAGGGATTCAATCAGCCCCAGCATTTT. The encoded protein is CASSSDLQGFNQPQHF.

The rearrangement links TRBV15 to TRBJ1-4, with D uncertain. The CDR3 runs 13 residues. Germline CDR1 and CDR2: LNHNV and YYDKDF (reference sequence). V shed 3 bases and J shed 3 bases, with 5 bases lying between them. CDR3 nucleotide sequence: TGTGCCACCAGCAGTGTAGCTAATGAAAAACTGTTTTTT. It codes for CATSSVANEKLFF.

This clonotype was detected once. The genes are TRBV12-3 or TRBV12-4 and TRBJ2-3, with 11 bases fitting TRBD2. The V segment lost 6 bases and the J segment 4 bases; nucleotides outside the gene matches: 6. The CDR3 length is 15 residues. Here the CDR3 reads CASSSIAGGPDTQYF. The CDR3 bases are TGTGCCAGCAGCTCTATAGCGGGGGGGCCAGATACGCAGTATTTT.

The V and J genes are TRBV9 and TRBJ1-5; TRBD1 matches at 8 bases. CDR1 SGDLS and CDR2 YYNGEE come from the germline V gene. V was pared by 4 bases and J by 2 bases, with 2 bases of the junction left unmatched. The CDR3 has 14 amino acids. The CDR3 bases are TGTGCCAGCAGCAAGGACAGGGGCAATCAGCCCCAGCATTTT. Translated: CASSKDRGNQPQHF.

V is TRBV19 and J is TRBJ2-3; 8 bases match TRBD2. CDR1 LNHDA and CDR2 SQIVND come from the germline V gene (reference sequence). This CDR3 contains 12 residues. The V and J ends lost 11 bases and 10 bases, in that order; junction bases with no gene match: 11. The CDR3 sequence is CARHSGTSPQYF. Here the CDR3 DNA reads TGTGCCCGACATAGCGGGACGTCACCGCAGTATTTT.

The CDR3 loop is CASSGLRDGTEAFF. The CDR3 DNA sequence: TGTGCCAGCAGTGGGCTCAGGGATGGCACTGAAGCTTTCTTT. The V gene is TRBV25-1, the J gene TRBJ1-1; possible D gene TRBD1, 5 bases. V was pared by 4 bases and J by 4 bases, with 13 bases between. Germline CDR1 MGHDK, CDR2 SYGVNS. This CDR3 region has 14 residues.

The chain uses TRBV29-1 and TRBJ2-3; no clear D. Trimming cost V 4 bases and J 4 bases, with 6 bases left between them. Germline V lookup: CDR1 SQVTM, CDR2 ANQGSEA. The CDR3 has 11 amino acids. This CDR3 is CSVGASDTQYF. The CDR3 region has the DNA TGCAGCGTTGGGGCTTCAGATACGCAGTATTTT.

The chain employs TRBV12-3 or TRBV12-4 and TRBJ1-1; D gene unclear. Trimming took off 6 bases at V and 11 bases at J, with 16 bases between the two ends. This CDR3 region has 12 residues. In nucleotides, the CDR3 is TGTGCCAGCAGGCGCGATGGGCGAAAGGCTTTCTTT. Its protein is CASRRDGRKAFF.

The chain couples TRBV29-1 to TRBJ1-1; perhaps TRBD1 as D (5 bases). Germline CDR1 reads SQVTM; CDR2 reads ANQGSEA. There are 11 residues in the CDR3. The V end was cut by 4 bases, the J end by 4 bases, with 7 bases between. Here the CDR3 reads CSVVGATEAFF. The CDR3 DNA follows: TGCAGCGTTGTCGGGGCCACTGAAGCTTTCTTT.

This chain connects TRBV4-1 to TRBJ2-5, with TRBD1 matching over 10 bases. The CDR3 has 15 residues. J lost 4 bases, V lost 4 bases, and 6 bases had no gene match. CDR1 and CDR2 from the germline V gene are MGHRA and YSYEKL. This CDR3 reads CASSPRQGAGETQYF. The DNA of the CDR3 is TGCGCCAGCAGCCCTAGACAGGGGGCGGGAGAGACCCAGTACTTC.

This chain links TRBV20-1 with TRBJ1-5; D perhaps matches TRBD1 (5 bases). V was shortened by 3 bases and J by 6 bases, with 12 bases between the two germline ends. The CDR3 covers 13 residues. Germline V gene data show CDR1 as DFQATT and CDR2 as SNEGSKA (reference sequence). CDR3 residues: CSARGSGLQPQHF. Here the CDR3 DNA reads TGCAGTGCTAGGGGGTCAGGGCTTCAGCCCCAGCATTTT.

The rearrangement joins TRBV20-1 to TRBJ1-2, with TRBD1 identical over 8 bases. The CDR3 has 13 residues. After removal of 4 bases from V and 5 bases from J, the junction contained 6 bases not matched to a gene. Germline values: CDR1 DFQATT, CDR2 SNEGSKA (reference sequence). CDR3 in amino acids: CSAKRTGPYGYTF. In DNA, the CDR3 is TGCAGTGCTAAAAGGACAGGGCCTTATGGCTACACCTTC.

V gene TRBV20-1 combines with J gene TRBJ1-2, with unresolved D. Trimming left V 4 bases short and J 5 bases short, with 5 bases between. Germline V CDR1 and CDR2: DFQATT, SNEGSKA (reference sequence). CDR3 length: 10 amino acids. The CDR3 nucleotides read TGCAGTGCTAACGGGTATGGCTACACCTTC. It is translated as CSANGYGYTF.

The chain has TRBV3-1 and TRBJ1-1; D remains ambiguous. Germline V gene data show CDR1 as LGHDT and CDR2 as YNNKEL (reference sequence). The CDR3 spans 15 residues. V lost 0 bases and J lost 1, with 9 bases in between. The CDR3 sequence: CASSQDSSGNTEAFF. The CDR3 region has the DNA TGTGCCAGCAGCCAAGATTCTTCAGGGAACACTGAAGCTTTCTTT.

This chain connects TRBV6-4 to TRBJ2-2, with TRBD2 matching over 11 bases. Germline V gives CDR1 MRHNA, CDR2 SNTAGT. CDR3 length equals 15 residues. After removal of 5 bases from V and 4 bases from J, the junction contained 3 bases not matched to a gene. The CDR3 reads CASSTSGGSTGELFF. The CDR3 DNA follows: TGTGCCAGCAGTACTAGCGGGGGAAGCACCGGGGAGCTGTTTTTT.

The rearrangement uses TRBV14 and TRBJ2-1; D is unclear. There are 15 residues in the CDR3. The germline CDR1 and CDR2 sequences are SGHDN and FVKESK. Trimming stripped 5 bases from V and 4 bases from J, with 15 bases between. CDR3 in amino acids: CASSMMDQWYNEQFF. The CDR3 DNA sequence: TGTGCCAGCAGCATGATGGACCAGTGGTACAATGAGCAGTTCTTC.

J is TRBJ2-5 and V is TRBV18; D might be TRBD1 (5 bases). The CDR3 runs 14 residues. V lost 3 bases, J lost 1 base, and 9 bases lay in between. The V gene's germline CDR1 is KGHSH and CDR2 LQKENI. As DNA, the CDR3 is TGTGCCAGCTCACCGGGGCGCACCCAAGAGACCCAGTACTTC. As protein: CASSPGRTQETQYF.

The chain couples TRBV20-1 to TRBJ2-3, with D tentatively TRBD2 (6 bases). This CDR3 has 15 residues. Germline-derived CDR1 and CDR2 are DFQATT and SNEGSKA (reference sequence). V dropped 4 bases and J dropped 3 bases, with 17 bases sitting between them. The CDR3 bases are TGCAGTGCTACCCTAGTACGGGGGTCAACAGATACGCAGTATTTT. This translates into CSATLVRGSTDTQYF.

V gene TRBV2 combines with J gene TRBJ2-1; D perhaps matches TRBD1 (5 bases). The germline V gene has CDR1 SNHLY and CDR2 FYNNEI. This CDR3 has 12 amino acids. The ends were cut back, 3 bases at V and 10 bases at J, with 10 bases in the middle. The CDR3 DNA reads TGTGCCAGCAGTGATGACAGTTTAGAGCAGTTCTTC. This sequence encodes CASSDDSLEQFF. Full variable domain (missing parts from reference TRBV2 and TRBJ2-1): EPEVTQTPSHQVTQMGQEVILRCVPISNHLYFYWYRQILGQKVEFLVSFYNNEISEKSEIFDDQFSVERPDGSNFTLKIRSTKLEDSAMYFCASSDDSLEQFFGPGTRLTVL.

The rearrangement uses TRBV6-5 and TRBJ2-5; TRBD1 agrees at 9 bases. Germline trimming cut 6 bases from V and 4 bases from J; bases unmatched to any gene: 9. Germline-derived CDR1 and CDR2 are MNHEY and SVGAGI. The CDR3 is 15 amino acids. The CDR3 sequence: CASRTGQGMGETQYF. The CDR3 nucleotides read TGTGCCAGCAGGACCGGACAGGGGATGGGAGAGACCCAGTACTTC.

This sequence joins TRBV5-6 and TRBJ2-5, with D possibly TRBD2 on 6 matching bases. V was shortened by 1 base and J by 5 bases, with 12 bases between the two germline ends. The CDR3 sequence is 14 residues long. From germline, CDR1 is SGHDT and CDR2 YYEEEE. The CDR3, as DNA: TGTGCCAGCAGCTTGCTGTCGGGGAGGGAGACCCAGTACTTC. It codes for CASSLLSGRETQYF.

V is TRBV7-2 and J is TRBJ2-2; D is uncertain. This CDR3 has 15 amino acids. Trimming pared 0 bases from V and 4 bases from J, leaving 9 bases between. The germline V gene encodes CDR1 SGHTA and CDR2 FQGNSA. CDR3 coding DNA: TGTGCCAGCAGCTTAGCGTCCCACACCACCGGGGAGCTGTTTTTT. Encoded protein: CASSLASHTTGELFF.

This chain uses TRBV6-1 with TRBJ2-5, with 13 bases lining up with TRBD2. This CDR3 is 16 amino acids long. Germline V CDR1 and CDR2: MNHNS, SASEGT. V shed 6 bases, J shed 5 bases, and the junction held 9 bases outside the gene matches. The CDR3 DNA follows: TGTGCCAGCAGCACCCTCGGACTAGCGGGAGTGGAGACCCAGTACTTC. Translating it yields CASSTLGLAGVETQYF.

This clonotype was detected only once. The V call is TRBV28, the J call TRBJ1-4; D remains ambiguous. V was clipped by 2 bases and J by 4 bases, with 17 bases between them. The CDR3 sequence is 17 residues long. Looked up from germline, CDR1 is MDHEN and CDR2 is SYDVKM. The CDR3 nucleotides read TGTGCCAGCAGTTTAGGGGTCAGCCCTTCACTTAATGAAAAACTGTTTTTT. Residues: CASSLGVSPSLNEKLFF.